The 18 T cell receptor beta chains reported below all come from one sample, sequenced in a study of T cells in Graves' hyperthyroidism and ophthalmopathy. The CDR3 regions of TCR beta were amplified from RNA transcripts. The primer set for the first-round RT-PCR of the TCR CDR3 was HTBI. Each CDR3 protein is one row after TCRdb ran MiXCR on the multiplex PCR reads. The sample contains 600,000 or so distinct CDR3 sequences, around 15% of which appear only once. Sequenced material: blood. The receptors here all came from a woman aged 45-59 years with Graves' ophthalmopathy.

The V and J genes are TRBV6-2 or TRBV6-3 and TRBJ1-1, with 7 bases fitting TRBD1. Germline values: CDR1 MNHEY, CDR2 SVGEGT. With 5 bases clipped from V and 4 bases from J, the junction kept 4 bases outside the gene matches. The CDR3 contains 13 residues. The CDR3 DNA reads TGTGCCAGCAGTCGGACAGGACCCACTGAAGCTTTCTTT. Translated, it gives CASSRTGPTEAFF.

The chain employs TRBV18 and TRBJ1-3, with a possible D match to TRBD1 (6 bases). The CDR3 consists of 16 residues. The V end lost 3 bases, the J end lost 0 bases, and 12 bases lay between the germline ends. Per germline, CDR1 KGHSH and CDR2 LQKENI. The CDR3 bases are TGTGCCAGCTCACCGGACAGTGTGAGCTCTGGAAACACCATATATTTT. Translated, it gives CASSPDSVSSGNTIYF.

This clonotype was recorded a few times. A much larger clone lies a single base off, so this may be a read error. In DNA, the CDR3 is TGTGCCAGCTCACCACTAACCGGGACTAGCGTCGAGCAGTTCTTC. It codes for CASSPLTGTSVEQFF. The rearrangement links TRBV18 to TRBJ2-1, with TRBD2 matching over 10 bases. CDR1 is KGHSH, CDR2 LQKENI, per germline. This CDR3 has 15 amino acids. Trimming took 1 base from V and 10 from J; bases not matched to a gene: 7.

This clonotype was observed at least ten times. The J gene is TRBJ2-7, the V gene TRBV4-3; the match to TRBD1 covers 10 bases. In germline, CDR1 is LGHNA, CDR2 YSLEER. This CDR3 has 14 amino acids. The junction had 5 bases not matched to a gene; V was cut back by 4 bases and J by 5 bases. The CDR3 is CASSLTGTGDEQYF. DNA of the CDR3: TGCGCCAGCAGCCTAACAGGGACAGGGGACGAGCAGTACTTC.

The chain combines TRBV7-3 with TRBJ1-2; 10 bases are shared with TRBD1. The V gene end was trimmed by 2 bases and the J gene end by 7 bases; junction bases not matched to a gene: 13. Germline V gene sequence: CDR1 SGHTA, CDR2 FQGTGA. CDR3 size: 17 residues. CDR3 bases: TGTGCCAGCAGCTTAGAAGCCGGGACAGGGGACGTGAGTGGCTACACCTTC. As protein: CASSLEAGTGDVSGYTF.

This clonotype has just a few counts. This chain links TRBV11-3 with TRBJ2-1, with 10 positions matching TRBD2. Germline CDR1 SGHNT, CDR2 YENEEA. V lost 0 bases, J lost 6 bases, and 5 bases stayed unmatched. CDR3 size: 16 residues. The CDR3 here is CASSLELAGPFNEQFF. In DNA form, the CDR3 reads TGTGCCAGCAGCTTAGAACTAGCGGGACCCTTCAATGAGCAGTTCTTC.

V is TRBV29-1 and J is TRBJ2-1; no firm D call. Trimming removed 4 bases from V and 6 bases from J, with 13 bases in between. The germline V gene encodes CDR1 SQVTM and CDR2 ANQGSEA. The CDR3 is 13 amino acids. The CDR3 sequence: CSVGQRTGNEQFF. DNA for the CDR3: TGCAGCGTTGGGCAGAGGACCGGCAATGAGCAGTTCTTC.

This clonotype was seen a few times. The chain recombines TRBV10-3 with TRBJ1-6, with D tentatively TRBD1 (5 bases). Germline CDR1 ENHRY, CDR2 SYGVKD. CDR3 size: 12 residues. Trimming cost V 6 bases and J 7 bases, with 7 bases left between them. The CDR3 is CAIRQENSPLHF. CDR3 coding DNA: TGTGCCATCAGACAGGAAAATTCACCCCTCCACTTT.

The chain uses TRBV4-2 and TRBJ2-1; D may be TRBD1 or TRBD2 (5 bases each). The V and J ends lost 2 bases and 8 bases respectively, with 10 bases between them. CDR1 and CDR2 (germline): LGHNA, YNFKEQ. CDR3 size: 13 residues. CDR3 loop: CASSQRGEYEQFF. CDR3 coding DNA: TGTGCCAGCAGCCAACGGGGCGAATATGAGCAGTTCTTC.

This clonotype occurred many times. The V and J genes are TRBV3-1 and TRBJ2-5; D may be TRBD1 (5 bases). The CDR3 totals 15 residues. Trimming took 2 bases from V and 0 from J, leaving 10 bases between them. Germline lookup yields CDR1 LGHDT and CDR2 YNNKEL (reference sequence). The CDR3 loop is CASSQFSGNQETQYF. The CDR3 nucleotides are TGTGCCAGCAGCCAATTCTCAGGGAACCAAGAGACCCAGTACTTC.

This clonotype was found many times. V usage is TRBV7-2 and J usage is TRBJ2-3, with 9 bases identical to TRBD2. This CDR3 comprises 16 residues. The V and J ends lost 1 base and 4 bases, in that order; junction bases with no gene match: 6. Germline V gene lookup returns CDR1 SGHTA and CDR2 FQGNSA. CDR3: CASSLVGGRAPDTQYF. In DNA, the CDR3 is TGTGCCAGCAGCTTAGTCGGCGGGAGGGCTCCAGATACGCAGTATTTT.

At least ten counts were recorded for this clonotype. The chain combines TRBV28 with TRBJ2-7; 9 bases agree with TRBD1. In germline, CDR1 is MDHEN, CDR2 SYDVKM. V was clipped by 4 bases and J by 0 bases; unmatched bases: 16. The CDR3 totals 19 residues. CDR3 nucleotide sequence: TGTGCCAGCAGTTCTCCAGACCCGGGACAGGGAATAAGCTCCTACGAGCAGTACTTC. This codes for CASSSPDPGQGISSYEQYF.

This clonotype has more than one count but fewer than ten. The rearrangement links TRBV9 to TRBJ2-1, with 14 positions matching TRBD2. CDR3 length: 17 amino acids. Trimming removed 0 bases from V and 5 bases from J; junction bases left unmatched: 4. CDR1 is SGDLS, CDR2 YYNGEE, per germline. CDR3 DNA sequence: TGTGCCAGCAGCGTAGGACTAGCGGGAGGGTCGGACAATGAGCAGTTCTTC. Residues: CASSVGLAGGSDNEQFF.

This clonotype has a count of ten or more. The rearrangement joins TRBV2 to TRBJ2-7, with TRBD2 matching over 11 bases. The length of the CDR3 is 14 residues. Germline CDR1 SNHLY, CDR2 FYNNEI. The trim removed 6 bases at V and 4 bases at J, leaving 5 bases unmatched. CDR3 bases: TGTGCCAGCAGGACTAGCGGGAATATTTACGAGCAGTACTTC. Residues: CASRTSGNIYEQYF.

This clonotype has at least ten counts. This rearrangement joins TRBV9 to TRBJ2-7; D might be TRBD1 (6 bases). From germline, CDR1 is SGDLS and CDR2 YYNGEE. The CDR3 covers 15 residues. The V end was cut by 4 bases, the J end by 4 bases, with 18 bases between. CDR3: CASSPRPGTSYEQYF. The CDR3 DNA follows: TGTGCCAGCAGCCCCCGCCCAGGGACATCGTACGAGCAGTACTTC.

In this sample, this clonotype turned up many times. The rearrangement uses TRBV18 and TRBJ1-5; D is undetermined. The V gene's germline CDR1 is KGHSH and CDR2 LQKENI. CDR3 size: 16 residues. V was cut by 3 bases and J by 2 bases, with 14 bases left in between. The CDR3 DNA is TGTGCCAGCTCACCTACGGCAGGCCGGGGCAATCAGCCCCAGCATTTT. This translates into CASSPTAGRGNQPQHF.

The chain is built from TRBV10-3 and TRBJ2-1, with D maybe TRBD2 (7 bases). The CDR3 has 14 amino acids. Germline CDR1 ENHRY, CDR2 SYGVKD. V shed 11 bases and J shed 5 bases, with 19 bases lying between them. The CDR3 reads CAARGKAGDNEQFF. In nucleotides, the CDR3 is TGTGCCGCCAGGGGTAAGGCGGGAGACAATGAGCAGTTCTTC.

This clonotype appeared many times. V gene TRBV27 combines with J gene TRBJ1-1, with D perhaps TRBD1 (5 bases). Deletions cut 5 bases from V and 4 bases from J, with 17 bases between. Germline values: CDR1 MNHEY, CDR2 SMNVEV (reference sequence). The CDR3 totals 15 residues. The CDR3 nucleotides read TGTGCCAGCAGTATTCCGGGACGCTGGGGCACTGAAGCTTTCTTT. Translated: CASSIPGRWGTEAFF.